Below, one T cell receptor beta chain is given with its context. This CDR3 is 15 amino acids long. Germline trimming cut 4 bases from V and 5 bases from J; bases unmatched to any gene: 6. Germline values: CDR1 SEHNR, CDR2 FQNEAQ (reference sequence). This record belongs to a study of blood T cell repertoires in COVID-19. The overall study: Some COVID-19 samples were acute and others convalescent; all came from the United States, Italy and Spain.

Source study methods: Reference gene primer amplification yielded estimated nucleated cell counts. Using immunoSEQ multiplex PCR, the repertoire was profiled, and TCRdb retains in-frame clones only, with some absent. V and J calls and clone size follow that table, whereas D and trimming were derived from the DNA. The table has more than 85,000 clones, roughly four fifths seen once. The chain is built from TRBV7-9 and TRBJ2-7; 12 nucleotides align to TRBD1. The sample consisted of peripheral blood. The clonotype was recovered from a man between 40 and 49 years old with active or convalescent COVID-19. CDR3 sequence: CASSSGQGALHEQYF. CDR3 in DNA: TGTGCCAGCAGCTCGGGACAGGGGGCGCTCCACGAGCAGTACTTC. Based on the CDR3 plus reference TRBV7-9 and TRBJ2-7, the full variable domain is DTGVSQNPRHKITKRGQNVTFRCDPISEHNRLYWYRQTLGQGPEFLTYFQNEAQLEKSRLLSDRFSAERPKGSFSTLEIQRTEQGDSAMYLCASSSGQGALHEQYFGPGTRLTVT.